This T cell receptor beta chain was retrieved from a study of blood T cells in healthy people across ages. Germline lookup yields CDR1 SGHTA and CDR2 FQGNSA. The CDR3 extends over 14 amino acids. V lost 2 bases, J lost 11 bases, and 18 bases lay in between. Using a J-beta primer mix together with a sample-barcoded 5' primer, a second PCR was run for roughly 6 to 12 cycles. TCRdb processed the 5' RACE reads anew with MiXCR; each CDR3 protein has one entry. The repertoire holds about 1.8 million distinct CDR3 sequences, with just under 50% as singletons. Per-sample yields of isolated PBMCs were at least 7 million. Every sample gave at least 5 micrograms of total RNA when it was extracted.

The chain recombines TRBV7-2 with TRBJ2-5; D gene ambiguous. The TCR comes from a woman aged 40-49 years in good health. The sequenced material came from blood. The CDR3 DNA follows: TGTGCCAGCAGCTTACTCGGCAGGTACTACGGGCAGTACTTC. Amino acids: CASSLLGRYYGQYF.